This TCR beta chain emerged from a study of radiotherapy plus CTLA-4 blockade in lung cancer. This clone was detected only a few times. The target antigen is unknown. Focal radiation and CTLA-4 blockade (ipilimumab) were tested in chemo-refractory metastatic non-small-cell lung cancer patients. V dropped 4 bases and J dropped 3; count of bases not matched to a gene: 3. The germline gives CDR1 ENHRY, CDR2 SYGVKD. The CDR3 totals 13 residues. Clones were sequenced by immunoSEQ multiplex PCR, and TCRdb holds only the in-frame ones, with some missing. The data hold 100,000 to 150,000 clones, with approximately 80% observed a single time. Study results and caveats: Strongest reported response predictors: early blood clone changes and post-radiation interferon-beta. Radiotherapy with ipilimumab was followed by blood expansion of tumor-derived clones.

The chain uses TRBV10-3 and TRBJ2-7; 7 bases fit TRBD1. This clonotype originated in a human donor with non-small cell lung cancer who had a partial response to radiotherapy plus ipilimumab. The sample here was peripheral blood, taken from a patient treated with radiotherapy plus ipilimumab. In DNA form, the CDR3 reads TGTGCCATCAGTGTTTCAGGGGGCTACGAGCAGTACGTC. This codes for CAISVSGGYEQYV.